Detailed here is one T cell receptor beta chain. Its specificity is unknown. Documented time point: week 35, safety follow-up. Every single dose of the vaccine, 300 ug of mutant IDH1 20-mer peptide, came with topical imiquimod. These data are taken from a study of a mutant IDH1 vaccine in newly diagnosed glioma. Measured with immunoSEQ multiplex PCR; TCRdb has only the in-frame clones, and not every one. The sample has about 44,000 clones, approximately 81% seen once; the top ten hold 4.7%. Findings and caveats of the study: Pseudoprogression showed no apparent link to changes in top peripheral T cell clonotypes.

This CDR3 is 14 amino acids long. Trimming left V 5 bases short and J 0 bases short, with 9 bases between. Germline V gene data show CDR1 as SGHVS and CDR2 as FNYEAQ. This clonotype originated in a middle-aged woman with glioma. Some clones in this sample may be carry-over from other donors' samples. Sequencing was performed on PBMCs, taken from a glioma patient whose treatment included an IDH1 peptide vaccine. The rearrangement uses TRBV7-6 and TRBJ2-3, with D unclear. The CDR3: CASSPIHSTDTQYF. The CDR3 DNA reads TGTGCCAGCAGCCCAATACATAGCACAGATACGCAGTATTTT.